This TCR beta chain was obtained from a study of spatial heterogeneity in lung cancer. Study details: Sequencing was performed on follow-up PBMC samples when available, collected at a median of approximately 26 months after resection. There were consistently more beta-chain sequences detected than alpha-chain sequences.

Carried by each TCR cDNA molecule was a unique molecular identifier. MiXCR, applied by TCRdb to the 5' RACE reads, yields one record per CDR3 protein. The table lists about 120,000 distinct CDR3 sequences, 10% to 15% of them singletons. CDR3 length equals 14 residues. Per the germline V gene, CDR1 is SGDLS and CDR2 is YYNGEE. V was cut by 4 bases and J by 6 bases, with 17 bases left in between. Notes on the study in general: Blood showed ubiquitous tumor TCRs more often at resection than at routine follow-up.

A word on this clonotype: Its target is not known.

Time point of the sample: blood at routine non-recurrence follow-up after resection. Whole RNA from tumor, nontumor lung or frozen PBMC was sequenced unsorted. Sequences were derived from PBMCs, sampled at follow-up. The sequence was collected from a male donor with early-stage non-small cell lung cancer. The chain has TRBV9 and TRBJ2-7; D is perhaps TRBD1 (6 bases). The CDR3 sequence: CASSPQTGSGEQYF. For the CDR3, the DNA is TGTGCCAGCAGCCCACAAACAGGGTCGGGCGAGCAGTACTTC.